This T cell receptor (beta chain) was sequenced for a study of T cell responses to AZD1222 COVID-19 vaccine. Study outcomes and limitations: Receipt of two AZD1222 doses was followed by a rise in Spike-specific TCR breadth and depth. Clonal diversity was possibly underestimated, and the donors were mostly white British, with more females. Repertoire sampling happened only post peak T cell response.

Germline CDR1 and CDR2: KGHSH and LQKENI. CDR3 length equals 15 residues. The junction had 5 bases not matched to a gene; V was cut back by 4 bases and J by 5 bases. Profiled with immunoSEQ multiplex PCR; TCRdb holds only in-frame clones, not every one. The profile shows 120,000 or so clones, roughly nine tenths of them singletons. In the case of this clone: Its target is unknown.

The sequence derives from an adult in good health. The source material was peripheral blood, sampled on day 0 of AZD1222 vaccination. The rearrangement joins TRBV18 to TRBJ2-1; 10 bases match TRBD1. The chain's CDR3 is CASSRPGTGDNEQFF. The DNA of the CDR3 is TGTGCCAGCTCACGACCCGGGACAGGGGACAATGAGCAGTTCTTC.